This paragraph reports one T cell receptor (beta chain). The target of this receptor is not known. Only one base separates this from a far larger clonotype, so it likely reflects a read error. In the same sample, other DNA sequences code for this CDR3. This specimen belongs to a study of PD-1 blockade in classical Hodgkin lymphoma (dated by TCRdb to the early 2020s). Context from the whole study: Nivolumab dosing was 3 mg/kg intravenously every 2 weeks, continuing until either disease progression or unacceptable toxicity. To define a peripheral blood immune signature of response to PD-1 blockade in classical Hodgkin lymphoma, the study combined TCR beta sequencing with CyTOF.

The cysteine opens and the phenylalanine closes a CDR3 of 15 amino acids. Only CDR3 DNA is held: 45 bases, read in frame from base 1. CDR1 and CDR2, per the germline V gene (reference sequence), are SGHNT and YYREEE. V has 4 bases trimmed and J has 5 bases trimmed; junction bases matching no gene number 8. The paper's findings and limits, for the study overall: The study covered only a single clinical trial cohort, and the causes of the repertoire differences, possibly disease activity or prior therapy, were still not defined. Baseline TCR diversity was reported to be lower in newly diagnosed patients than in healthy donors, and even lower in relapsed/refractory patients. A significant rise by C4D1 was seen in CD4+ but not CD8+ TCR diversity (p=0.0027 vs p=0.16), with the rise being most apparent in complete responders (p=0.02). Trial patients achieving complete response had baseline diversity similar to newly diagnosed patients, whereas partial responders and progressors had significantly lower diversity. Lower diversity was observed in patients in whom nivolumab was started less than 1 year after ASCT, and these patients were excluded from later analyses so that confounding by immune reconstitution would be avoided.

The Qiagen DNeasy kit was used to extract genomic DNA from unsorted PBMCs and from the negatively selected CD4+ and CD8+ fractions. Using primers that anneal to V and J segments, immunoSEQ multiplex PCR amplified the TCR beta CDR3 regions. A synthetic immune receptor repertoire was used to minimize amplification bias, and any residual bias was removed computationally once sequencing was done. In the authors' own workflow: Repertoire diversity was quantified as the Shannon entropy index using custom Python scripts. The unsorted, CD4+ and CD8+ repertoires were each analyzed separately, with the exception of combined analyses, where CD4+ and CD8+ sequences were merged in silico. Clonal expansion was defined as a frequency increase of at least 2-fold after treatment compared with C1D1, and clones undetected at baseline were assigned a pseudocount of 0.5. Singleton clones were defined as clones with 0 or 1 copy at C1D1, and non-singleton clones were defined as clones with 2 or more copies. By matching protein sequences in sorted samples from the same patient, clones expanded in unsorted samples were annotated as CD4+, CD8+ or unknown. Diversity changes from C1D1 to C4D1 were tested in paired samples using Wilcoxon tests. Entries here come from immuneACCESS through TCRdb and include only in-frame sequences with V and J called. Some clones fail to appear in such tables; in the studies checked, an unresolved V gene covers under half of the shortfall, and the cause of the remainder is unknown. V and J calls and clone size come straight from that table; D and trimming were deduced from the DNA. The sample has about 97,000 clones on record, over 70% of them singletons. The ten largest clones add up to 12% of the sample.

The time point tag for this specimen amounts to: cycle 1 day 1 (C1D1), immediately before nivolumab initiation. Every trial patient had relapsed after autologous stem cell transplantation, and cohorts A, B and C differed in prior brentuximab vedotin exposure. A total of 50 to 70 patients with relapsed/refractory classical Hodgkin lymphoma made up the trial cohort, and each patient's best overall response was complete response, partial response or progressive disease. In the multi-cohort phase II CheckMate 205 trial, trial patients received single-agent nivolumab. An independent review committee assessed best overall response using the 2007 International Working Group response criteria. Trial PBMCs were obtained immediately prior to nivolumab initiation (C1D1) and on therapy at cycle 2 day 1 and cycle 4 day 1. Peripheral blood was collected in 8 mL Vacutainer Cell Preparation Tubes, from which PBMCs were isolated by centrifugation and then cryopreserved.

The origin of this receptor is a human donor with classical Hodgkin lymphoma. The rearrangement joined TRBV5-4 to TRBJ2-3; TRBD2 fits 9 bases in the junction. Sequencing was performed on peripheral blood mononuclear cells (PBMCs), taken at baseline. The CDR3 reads CASSQEREALDTQYF. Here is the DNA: TGTGCCAGCAGCCAAGAGCGGGAGGCGCTAGATACGCAGTATTTT.